This T cell receptor (beta chain) was recorded in a study of monozygotic twins with inflammatory bowel disease (dated by TCRdb to the late 2010s). For the wider study: A total of around 30 monozygotic twin pairs were included in the full study, comprising nine German pairs (four IBD-concordant, five IBD-discordant) and 19 IBD-discordant Danish pairs. The search for disease-associated traits relied mainly on comparing IBD patients with their genetically identical healthy co-twins within discordant pairs. Each individual had, on average, about 151 000 unique TCRalpha sequences and 181 000 unique TCRbeta sequences available for analysis. What the research found in general, with its limitations: Fewer clonotypes were shared with other individuals by IBD patients than by healthy twins, most markedly in patients showing signs of disease activity. Background noise and inter-individual variability may have been introduced into the repertoires by the differing immunosuppressive treatments among patients. Concordant and discordant twins showed no difference in repertoire similarity, possibly because of limited statistical power. TCRbeta repertoire diversity, by inverse Simpson index, was decreased in IBD patients compared with their healthy co-twins. The analysis was unable to tell different T cell subtypes apart. No single strong signal or clonotype linked to IBD turned up in the results, so the idea that one exists was not supported.

Based on the germline V gene (reference sequence), the CDR1 and CDR2 sequences are LNHDA and SQIVND. The CDR3 covers 16 residues, taking in both the cysteine and the phenylalanine. No DNA is given. As concerns this clonotype: What this receptor recognizes is not known.

From each donor, an approximately 2.5 ml peripheral blood sample was collected into PAXgene tubes and kept at -80 degrees C. Without T cell sorting, total RNA was isolated from whole blood using the PAXgene blood miRNA kit on an automated QIAcube. Peripheral blood from monozygotic twin pairs, either concordant or discordant for inflammatory bowel disease, underwent deep TCRalpha and TCRbeta repertoire profiling that used unique molecular barcoding. Smoking habits were recorded for all twin pairs, and each individual was classified as a current, former or never smoker. The protocol used for the library was 5' RACE. Each TCR library was prepared from about 3.5 ug of total RNA. For each sample, cDNA synthesis was carried out in eight separate reactions using SMARTScribe reverse transcriptase. During cDNA synthesis, template switching was used to introduce unique molecular identifiers that contained a 6-nucleotide sample barcode. TCRalpha and TCRbeta cDNA was amplified by two nested PCRs of approximately 17 and 9 cycles, with bead purification after each PCR. Before amplification, the cDNA was treated with uracil DNA-glycosylase and purified using the QIAquick PCR purification kit. The second PCR was the step at which Illumina TruSeq-compatible adapters and sample-specific barcodes were added. TapeStation and Qubit were used to check library quality and concentration, and 4.5 to 5 ng of each library was pooled. The pooled libraries were sequenced with 2 x 100 bp reads and custom sequencing primers on an Illumina HiSeq2500 single-index Rapid Run. In the source study's methods: PCR and sequencing errors were corrected by UMI-based consensus assembly using MiGEC version 1.2.6. MiXCR version 2.1.1 was used to carry out V(D)J alignment, clonotype assembly and CDR3 extraction. To normalise gene usage, clonotype sharing and MAIT/NKT TCR abundance, the analysis used the top 1000, 10 000 and 20 000 clonotypes per sample. After downsampling to 27 000 UMIs, diversity was calculated as the inverse Simpson index using the vegan R package. Paired Mann-Whitney U tests on discordant twin pairs were used, with Benjamini-Hochberg multiple-testing correction. TCRdb reprocessed the reads into one record per CDR3 protein sequence, lacking DNA. Clone size and V and J calls follow TCRdb, not the original study. This sample's table carries 200,000 to 250,000 distinct CDR3 sequences. The top ten clones comprise 7.7% of the sample.

The rearranged chain carries TRBV19 and TRBJ1-1; TCRdb lists TRBD1, though no DNA is available to test this call. Sequenced material: blood. The TCR was taken from a human donor with ulcerative colitis or Crohn's disease, or a healthy co-twin of an affected twin (not recorded which). Here the CDR3 is given as CASSIAGTGDLSEAFF.